The T cell receptor beta chain described here comes from a study of neoadjuvant anti-PD-1 for oral cavity cancer. As for the study in general: Around day 43, patients without progression received a fourth nivolumab dose before surgery.

Time point denoted: after neoadjuvant nivolumab, at surgical resection. Stage II-IVA oral cavity squamous cell carcinoma was new and untreated by systemic or radiation therapy. The ends lost 0 bases at V and 2 bases at J; junction bases unmatched: 8. Looked up from germline, CDR1 is ENHRY and CDR2 is SYGVKD. The CDR3 spans 18 residues. Sequencing used immunoSEQ multiplex PCR; TCRdb keeps in-frame clones, though not all of them. The repertoire includes 7,000 to 9,500 clones, 70% of them detected once, and under 3.5% sits in the top ten. This chain uses TRBV10-3 with TRBJ2-3, with 10 bases lining up with TRBD1. The TCR comes from a person aged 35-79 years with oral cavity squamous cell carcinoma. Sequenced here: PBMCs, sampled after nivolumab (anti-PD-1) treatment. CDR3 region: CAISESTGTGANTDTQYF. The CDR3, as DNA: TGTGCCATCAGTGAGTCGACGGGGACAGGGGCAAACACAGATACGCAGTATTTT.